The T cell receptor (beta chain) under discussion was sequenced for a study of OX40 agonist ivuxolimab in advanced cancers. Study at large: Those enrolled were 82.7% male, with a mean age of around 57 years and ages from 23 to 79. The study's findings and limits: Expanded clones were, on average, more numerous in CD8+ T cells than in CD4+.

The CDR3 runs 13 residues. The V segment lost 8 bases and the J segment 4 bases; nucleotides outside the gene matches: 4. From germline, CDR1 is ENHRY and CDR2 SYGVKD. This table comes from immunoSEQ multiplex PCR, and its TCRdb copy is limited to in-frame clones, with some not included. The table lists tens of thousands of clones, about 85% of them singletons. A note on this clone: The target antigen is unknown.

The material was CD4+ or CD8+ T cells sorted from blood, obtained in a trial of the OX40 agonist ivuxolimab. V gene TRBV10-3 combines with J gene TRBJ2-2; 7 nucleotides match TRBD1. This TCR derives from an adult with an advanced solid tumor such as melanoma, head and neck, liver or kidney cancer. The CDR3: CAIRSGGTGELFF. CDR3 nucleotides: TGTGCCATCCGGTCAGGGGGCACCGGGGAGCTGTTTTTT.